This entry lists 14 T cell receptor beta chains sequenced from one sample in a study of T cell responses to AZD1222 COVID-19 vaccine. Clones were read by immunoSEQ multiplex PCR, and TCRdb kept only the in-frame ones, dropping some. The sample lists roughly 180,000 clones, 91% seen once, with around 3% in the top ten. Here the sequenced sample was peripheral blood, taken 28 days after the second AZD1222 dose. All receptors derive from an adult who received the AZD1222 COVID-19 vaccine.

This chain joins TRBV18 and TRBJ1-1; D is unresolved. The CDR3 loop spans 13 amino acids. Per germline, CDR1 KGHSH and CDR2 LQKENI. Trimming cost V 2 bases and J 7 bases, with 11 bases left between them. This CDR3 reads CASSPSTGNEAFF. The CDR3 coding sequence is TGTGCCAGCTCACCATCTACCGGGAATGAAGCTTTCTTT.

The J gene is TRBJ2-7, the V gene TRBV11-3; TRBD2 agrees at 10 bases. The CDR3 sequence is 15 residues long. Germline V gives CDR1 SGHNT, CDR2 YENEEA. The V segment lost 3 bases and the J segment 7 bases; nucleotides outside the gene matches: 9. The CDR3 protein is CASSFGLAEGGEQYF. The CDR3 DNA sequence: TGTGCCAGCAGCTTCGGACTAGCGGAGGGAGGGGAGCAGTACTTC.

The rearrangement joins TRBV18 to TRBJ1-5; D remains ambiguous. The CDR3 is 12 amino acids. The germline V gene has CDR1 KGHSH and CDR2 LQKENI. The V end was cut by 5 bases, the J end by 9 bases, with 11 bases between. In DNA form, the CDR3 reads TGTGCCAGCTCATTAGACCTGGGGCCCCAGCATTTT. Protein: CASSLDLGPQHF.

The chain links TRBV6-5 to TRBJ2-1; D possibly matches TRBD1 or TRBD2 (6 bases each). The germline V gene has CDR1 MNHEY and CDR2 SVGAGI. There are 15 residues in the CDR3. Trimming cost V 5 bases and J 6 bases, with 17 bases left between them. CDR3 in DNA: TGTGCCAGCAGTCTCCAGGTGGAGGGGGTCAATGAGCAGTTCTTC. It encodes CASSLQVEGVNEQFF.

The DNA for the CDR3 is TGTGCCAGCAGTTTAGCCGAACAGGGTACGGCCGGGGAGCTGTTTTTT. Translating gives CASSLAEQGTAGELFF. The chain combines TRBV28 with TRBJ2-2, with a possible D match to TRBD1 (6 bases). The V gene lost 2 bases and the J gene lost 6 bases, with 16 bases spanning the gap. The germline V gene has CDR1 MDHEN and CDR2 SYDVKM. CDR3 length: 16 residues.

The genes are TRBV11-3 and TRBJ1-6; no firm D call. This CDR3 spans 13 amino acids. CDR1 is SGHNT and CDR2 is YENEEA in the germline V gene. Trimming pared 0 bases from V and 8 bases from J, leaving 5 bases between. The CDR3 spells CASSLDGDSPLHF. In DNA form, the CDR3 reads TGTGCCAGCAGCTTAGACGGGGATTCACCCCTCCACTTT.

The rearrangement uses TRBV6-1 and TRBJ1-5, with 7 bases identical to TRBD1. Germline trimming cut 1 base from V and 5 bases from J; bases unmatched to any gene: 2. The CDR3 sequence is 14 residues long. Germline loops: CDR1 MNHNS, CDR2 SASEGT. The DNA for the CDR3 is TGTGCCAGCAGTGAAGGACAGGGTTATCAGCCCCAGCATTTT. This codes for CASSEGQGYQPQHF.

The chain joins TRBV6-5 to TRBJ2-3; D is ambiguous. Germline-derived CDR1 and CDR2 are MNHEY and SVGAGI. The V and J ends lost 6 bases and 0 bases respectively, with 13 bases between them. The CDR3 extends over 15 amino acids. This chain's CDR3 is CASSVMSTSTDTQYF. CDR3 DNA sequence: TGTGCCAGCAGCGTAATGTCCACGAGCACAGATACGCAGTATTTT.

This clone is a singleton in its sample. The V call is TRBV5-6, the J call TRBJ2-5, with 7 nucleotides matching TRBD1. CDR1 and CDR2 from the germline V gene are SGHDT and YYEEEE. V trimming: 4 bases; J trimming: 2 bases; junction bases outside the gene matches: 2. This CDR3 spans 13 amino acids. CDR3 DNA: TGTGCCAGCAGCCAGGGACAGCAAGAGACCCAGTACTTC. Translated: CASSQGQQETQYF.

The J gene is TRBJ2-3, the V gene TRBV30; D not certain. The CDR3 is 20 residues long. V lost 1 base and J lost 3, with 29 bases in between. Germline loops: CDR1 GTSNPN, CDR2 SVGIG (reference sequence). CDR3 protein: CAWSAMGWRAVPLDTDTQYF. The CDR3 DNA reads TGTGCCTGGAGTGCCATGGGCTGGCGTGCCGTCCCCCTCGATACAGATACGCAGTATTTT. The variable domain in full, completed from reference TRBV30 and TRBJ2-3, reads SQTIHQWPATLVQPVGSPLSLECTVEGTSNPNLYWYRQAAGRGLQLLFYSVGIGQISSEVPQNLSASRPQDRQFILSSKKLLLSDSGFYLCAWSAMGWRAVPLDTDTQYFGPGTRLTVL.

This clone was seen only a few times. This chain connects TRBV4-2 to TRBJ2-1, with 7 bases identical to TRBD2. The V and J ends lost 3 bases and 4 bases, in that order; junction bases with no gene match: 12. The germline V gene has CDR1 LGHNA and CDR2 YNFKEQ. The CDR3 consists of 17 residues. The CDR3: CASSQTPSGVIYNEQFF. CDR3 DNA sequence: TGTGCCAGCAGCCAGACCCCCAGCGGGGTTATTTACAATGAGCAGTTCTTC.

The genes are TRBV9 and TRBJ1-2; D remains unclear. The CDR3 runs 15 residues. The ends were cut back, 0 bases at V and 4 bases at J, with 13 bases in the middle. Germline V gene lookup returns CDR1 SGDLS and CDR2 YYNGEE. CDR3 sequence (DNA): TGTGCCAGCAGCGTAGTCCCATTGGGAACCTATGGCTACACCTTC. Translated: CASSVVPLGTYGYTF.

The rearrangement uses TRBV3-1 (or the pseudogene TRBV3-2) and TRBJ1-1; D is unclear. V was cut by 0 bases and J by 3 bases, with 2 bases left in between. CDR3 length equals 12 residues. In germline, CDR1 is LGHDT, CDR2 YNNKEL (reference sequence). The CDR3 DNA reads TGTGCCAGCAGCCAAGACCACACTGAAGCTTTCTTT. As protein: CASSQDHTEAFF.

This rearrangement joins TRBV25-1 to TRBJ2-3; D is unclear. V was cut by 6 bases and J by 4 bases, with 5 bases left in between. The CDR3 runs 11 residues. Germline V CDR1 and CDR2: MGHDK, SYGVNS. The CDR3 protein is CASSESDTQYF. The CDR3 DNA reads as TGTGCCAGCAGCGAGTCAGATACGCAGTATTTT.